This T cell receptor (beta chain) originates from a study of T cell changes during pregnancy in multiple sclerosis. Sequenced by immunoSEQ multiplex PCR; TCRdb stores in-frame clones only, minus some. This sample has tens of thousands of clones, with 92% found just once. Trimming cost V 5 bases and J 2 bases; bases outside gene matches: 7. The CDR3 spans 14 residues. The germline CDR1 and CDR2 sequences are SGDLS and YYNGEE. The source is a female donor with multiple sclerosis, enrolled in a pregnancy study. The material sequenced was CD8+ T cells from peripheral blood mononuclear cells, taken in the first trimester of pregnancy. The rearrangement links TRBV9 to TRBJ2-7, with TRBD2 matching 7 bases. The CDR3 loop is CASSSGGSAYEQYF. The CDR3 region has the DNA TGTGCCAGCAGTTCCGGGGGGTCCGCCTACGAGCAGTACTTC.